The clone carrying this T cell receptor (beta chain) was counted between two and nine times. Germline values: CDR1 MNHNS, CDR2 SASEGT. V was clipped by 2 bases and J by 8 bases, with 12 bases between them. This CDR3 contains 13 residues. These data are taken from a study of cytomegalovirus exposure and HLA in healthy donors. Clones were sequenced by immunoSEQ multiplex PCR, and TCRdb holds only the in-frame ones, with some missing. The sample gives some 130,000 clones, roughly four fifths of which show up once; roughly 29% is in the top ten. The specimen was PBMCs. V usage is TRBV6-1 and J usage is TRBJ1-2; no clear D. This receptor was taken from a man aged 30-40 years in good health and CMV-seropositive. CDR3 coding DNA: TGTGCCAGCAGTGAAAGACCCACGGGAGGCTACACCTTC. Translated, it gives CASSERPTGGYTF.